This T cell receptor (beta chain) is from a study of post-analysis software for immune sequencing data. About the research overall: The patients showed relapsing-remitting, secondary progressive and progressive-relapsing multiple sclerosis courses. Study results and limitations: TRBV5-6, TRBV5-1 and TRBV20-1 belonged to a set of about five TRBV segments that were more frequent in patients than controls.

As for this clonotype: The antigen is not known. A much larger clonotype is one base distant, so this may be a read error.

Unique molecular identifiers were carried by the TCR beta cDNA libraries. TCRdb used MiXCR to reprocess the PCR reads, holding one entry per CDR3 protein. The sample yields approximately 160,000 distinct CDR3 sequences, approximately 30% seen once. Germline loops: CDR1 SGHTS, CDR2 YDEGEE. The CDR3 totals 12 residues. V and J are TRBV5-8 and TRBJ1-2; unclear D gene. Sequencing input: blood. The clonotype originates from a girl aged 5 to 17 with multiple sclerosis. The CDR3 nucleotides are TGTGCCAGCAGCCCCAGGAGATATGGCCACACCTTC. This sequence encodes CASSPRRYGHTF.